These T cell receptor beta chains were read from a single sample in a study of glioma-infiltrating T cells after dendritic cell vaccination. The assay was immunoSEQ multiplex PCR, and TCRdb's table has in-frame clones only and misses some. The sample lists roughly 51,000 clones, approximately 85% seen once, with about an eighth in the top ten. Sequencing was performed on blood, taken before dendritic cell vaccination. These receptors were obtained from a human donor with glioblastoma. CDR3s include the opening cysteine and the closing phenylalanine or tryptophan. D genes are given only for firm matches. Not all rows give a size; the values are once, few, many and, for expanded clones, a class.

j_call | clone_size | v_call | d_call | cdr3_nt | cdr3_aa
TRBJ2-7 | - | TRBV7-8 | TRBD2 | TGTGCCAGCAGCTTAGTGATAGCGGGAGGGGCCTACGAGCAGTACTTC | CASSLVIAGGAYEQYF
TRBJ2-7 | - | TRBV6-6 | TRBD2 | TGTGCCAGCAGGGCGACTAGCGGGTCCTACGAGCAGTACTTC | CASRATSGSYEQYF
TRBJ1-1 | - | TRBV5-1 | - | TGCGCCAGCAGCGGGTCGGGGGGTAACACTGAAGCTTTCTTT | CASSGSGGNTEAFF
TRBJ2-4 | - | TRBV7-8 | - | TGTGCCAGCAGCTTAGGAGGGGGGCAGGGGGGCATTCAGTACTTC | CASSLGGGQGGIQYF
TRBJ2-5 | few | TRBV7-2 | TRBD2 | TGTGCCAGCAGCTCGCGACTAGCCTCCCGAGAGACCCAGTACTTC | CASSSRLASRETQYF
TRBJ2-2 | - | TRBV2 | - | TGTGCCAGCGCACCCACAGGGACCGGGGAGCTGTTTTTT | CASAPTGTGELFF
TRBJ1-1 | once | TRBV5-6 | TRBD1 | TGTGCCAGCAGCACCCCGGGACAGGGGATGACTGAAGCTTTCTTT | CASSTPGQGMTEAFF
TRBJ2-1 | - | TRBV18 | - | TGTGCCAGCTCACCGGCTAGCGCTAGCTCCTACAATGAGCAGTTCTTC | CASSPASASSYNEQFF
TRBJ2-7 | - | TRBV19 | TRBD1 | TGTGCCAGTAGGGAGTGGGGGACAGATCTCTACGAGCAGTACTTC | CASREWGTDLYEQYF
TRBJ1-5 | - | TRBV30 | - | TGTGCCTGGAGTGAAGACCGGGGTCAGCCCCAGCATTTT | CAWSEDRGQPQHF
TRBJ2-3 | - | TRBV30 | TRBD2 | TGTGCCTGGAGTGTCGCAGCGGGGGGGCCAACAGATACGCAGTATTTT | CAWSVAAGGPTDTQYF
TRBJ1-1 | - | TRBV18 | - | TGTGCCAGCTCACCAGCGGACAGTGAAGCTTTCTTT | CASSPADSEAFF
TRBJ1-2 | - | TRBV19 | - | TGTGCCATCGGAGTTAACTATGGCTACACCTTC | CAIGVNYGYTF
TRBJ1-1 | - | TRBV9 | - | TGTGCCAGCAGCCCTCGGGGGAGGAACACTGAAGCTTTCTTT | CASSPRGRNTEAFF
TRBJ2-3 | - | TRBV7-3 | TRBD2 | TGTGCCAGCAGCAAACTAGCGACAAACACAGATACGCAGTATTTT | CASSKLATNTDTQYF
TRBJ1-1 | - | TRBV18 | TRBD1 | TGTGCCAGCTCATTAGGACAGGGCTGGAACACTGAAGCTTTCTTT | CASSLGQGWNTEAFF
TRBJ1-2 | - | TRBV20-1 | - | TGCAGTGCTAGACCCGACTATGGCTACACCTTC | CSARPDYGYTF
TRBJ1-2 | - | TRBV30 | - | TGTGCCTTCACAAAAGTAGGGGTGAACTATGGCTACACCTTC | CAFTKVGVNYGYTF
TRBJ2-5 | - | TRBV7-2 | TRBD1 | TGTGCCAGCAGCGGACAGGGTTTTGTAGAGACCCAGTACTTC | CASSGQGFVETQYF
TRBJ1-3 | - | TRBV5-3 | TRBD1 | TGTGCCAGAAGCCCTTCGACAGGGTGCGCTGGAAACACCATATATTTT | CARSPSTGCAGNTIYF
TRBJ2-3 | - | TRBV5-4 | TRBD1 | TGTGCCAGCAGCTGGGACAGGTTCGGTCGCAGTGGTACGCAGTATTTT | CASSWDRFGRSGTQYF
TRBJ1-2 | - | TRBV4-3 | - | TGCGCCAGCAGCCAAGATTTCCAGACAGGTCGCTATGGCTACACCTTC | CASSQDFQTGRYGYTF
TRBJ1-1 | - | TRBV19 | - | TGTGCCAGTAGTTTGCTAGAGAGGAACACTGAAGCTTTCTTT | CASSLLERNTEAFF
TRBJ1-1 | once | TRBV7-6 | TRBD1 | TGTGCCAGCAGCCCTCGGGGACAGGGAAGTAACACTGAAGCTTTCTTT | CASSPRGQGSNTEAFF
TRBJ1-4 | - | TRBV6-6 | TRBD1 | TGTGCCAGCAACAGGGGTGTTGAAAAACTGTTTTTT | CASNRGVEKLFF
TRBJ2-2 | - | TRBV19 | - | TGTGCCAGTAGTATAGATCTGAGGGTGAGCGGGGAGCTGTTTTTT | CASSIDLRVSGELFF
TRBJ2-4 | - | TRBV10-3 | TRBD2 | TGTGCCATCAGTGAGTCAAGCGGGGGGGCCAAAAACATTCAGTACTTC | CAISESSGGAKNIQYF
TRBJ1-4 | - | TRBV11-2 | - | TGTGCCAGCACTCGAGGGGGGGTGGCTGAAAAACTGTTTTTT | CASTRGGVAEKLFF
TRBJ2-2 | - | TRBV19 | - | TGTGCCAGTAGTATACTTCGACTCACCGGGGAGCTGTTTTTT | CASSILRLTGELFF